This T cell receptor (beta chain) was sequenced for a study of response to subunit inactivated influenza vaccine. The CDR3 runs to 16 residues. Germline V lookup: CDR1 DFQATT, CDR2 SNEGSKA (reference sequence). The ends lost 2 bases at V and 2 bases at J; junction bases unmatched: 10. This clonotype was recorded a few times. MiXCR, run by TCRdb on the RT-PCR reads, gives a single entry per CDR3 protein. The repertoire holds 550,000 to 650,000 distinct CDR3 sequences, with over 9.5% as singletons. Sequences were derived from PBMCs from blood, sampled on the day of vaccination. This clonotype originated in a man between 45 and 60 years old who received an inactivated influenza vaccine. This chain links TRBV20-1 with TRBJ2-7; 9 positions agree with TRBD2. The CDR3 sequence: CSARPSGGTKTYEQYF. The CDR3 DNA follows: TGCAGTGCTAGACCAAGCGGGGGGACTAAAACCTACGAGCAGTACTTC.